This TCR beta chain stems from a study of blood T cell repertoires in COVID-19. Study in general: Whether acute or convalescent, the COVID-19 samples came from the United States, Italy and Spain.

Trimming removed 4 bases from V and 0 bases from J, with 10 bases in between. Germline values: CDR1 MNHEY, CDR2 SVGEGT. The CDR3 contains 15 residues. Per the original methods: Quantification of nucleated cells was approximated via reference gene primer amplification. Some clones are missing from TCRdb's copy, which holds only in-frame ones; the method was immunoSEQ multiplex PCR. That table is the source of V, J and clone size, and D and trimming were worked out from the DNA. The data contain approximately 88,000 clones, more than 75% of them singletons. The sample was peripheral blood. This TCR was sampled from a woman in her seventies with acute or convalescent COVID-19. This sequence joins TRBV6-2 or TRBV6-3 and TRBJ1-3; D is uncertain. The CDR3 here is CASSWAGASGNTIYF. For the CDR3, the DNA is TGTGCCAGCAGTTGGGCCGGCGCCTCTGGAAACACCATATATTTT.